The sequence of this T cell receptor beta chain was determined in a study of graft-versus-host responses after intestinal transplantation (dated by TCRdb to about 2021). Notes on the research overall: Multivisceral, liver-intestinal, or isolated intestinal transplants were received by the recipients. Every recipient was given anti-thymocyte globulin induction, then maintenance tacrolimus and steroids for around three years. After intestinal transplantation, graft-versus-host and host-versus-graft alloreactive T cell clones in the graft, circulation and bone marrow were tracked using bulk TCR-beta CDR3 sequencing. To identify alloreactive clones, pre-transplant mixed lymphocyte reaction products were sequenced and then compared with unstimulated pre-transplant donor and recipient T cells. The cohort enrolled about two dozen intestinal transplant recipients including one retransplant, and a few patients lacking pretransplant specimens were excluded. A peak of at least 4% donor T cells among recipient peripheral blood mononuclear cells was the definition used for donor T cell macrochimerism. Samples from a few later patients were sequenced in-house on an Illumina MiSeq with MiXCR processing rather than by the commercial service. Broad study findings and their caveats: The conclusions were limited by the relatively low number and heterogeneity of the intestinal transplant patients. GvH clones turned up in recipient bone marrow, with some appearing earlier in ileal mucosa or blood, a pattern consistent with an intestinal mucosal origin. Early after transplant, peak levels of circulating GvH clones were found to be associated with declines in HvG clones. In the allografts of patients with donor T cell macrochimerism, GvH to HvG T cell clonal ratios were high.

The germline V and J ends show losses of 0 bases and 8 bases respectively, and no gene match explains 8 bases of the junction. Reading from cysteine to phenylalanine, the CDR3 counts 16 amino acids. Solely the CDR3 DNA is kept, with 48 bases framed from the first base. The germline V gene encodes CDR1 LGHNA and CDR2 YNFKEQ. Library construction relied on the immunoSEQ multiplex PCR assay. For most patients, genomic DNA was isolated with the Qiagen DNeasy Blood and Tissue Kit and sent frozen to Adaptive Biotechnologies for TCR sequencing. Adaptive Biotechnologies carried out high-throughput TCR-beta CDR3 sequencing of genomic DNA for most patients. Regarding the original processing steps: TCR sequencing data for some 17 patients were retrieved from Adaptive's ImmunoSEQ software; three other patients were processed with MiXCR and VDJtools. To correct CD4 versus CD8 sorting errors, sequences present in both subsets at a frequency ratio below 5:1 were removed. Because the origin of CDR3 nucleotide sequences shared between donor and recipient could not be assigned, those sequences were removed. To count as alloreactive, a clone needed at least 2-fold expansion over unstimulated cells and a minimum CFSE-low frequency of 0.002% (template counts) or 0.001% (read counts). Mappable clones were those detected in sequenced pre-transplant spleen, lymph node, or MLR CFSE-low populations of the donor or recipient. Cumulative frequency of alloreactive clones was calculated as a percentage of all sequences weighted by copy number. TCRdb took this table from immuneACCESS and kept in-frame rearrangements with V and J called. Such tables lack part of the clones; where checked against another copy, unresolved V genes explain under half of the gap, and the rest is unexplained. The DNA gave D and trimming, while V, J and clone size come from that table. Within this sample are 90,000 to 150,000 clones, with approximately 95% of them counted one time only. Of the sample, over 2.5% falls within the top ten clones.

This sample's time point label indicates: cells obtained before transplantation from donor or recipient. CD3+CD4+ and CD3+CD8+ populations were FACS-sorted from unstimulated pre-transplant donor and recipient cells taken from spleen or lymph nodes. About this clone itself: This clone's antigen is unknown. Base qualities were left out, and no much larger clone turns up one base away.

Sequences were derived from unstimulated CD8+ T cells sorted from spleen or lymph node cells, sampled before intestinal transplant. Rearrangement joined TRBV4-2 to TRBJ2-1; TRBD2 matches 9 bases in the middle. This TCR was sampled from a human donor who received an intestinal transplant. At the DNA level, the sequence is TGTGCCAGCAGCCAAGATGCTAGCGGGGCCTTTTATGAGCAGTTCTTC. Its protein is CASSQDASGAFYEQFF.